This T cell receptor (beta chain) was captured by sequencing in a study of neurological immune-mediated disorders. The study's findings and limits: Whereas HTLV-1-associated myelopathy showed the most TCR clonal expansion, multiple sclerosis showed the least, with levels below those of healthy controls.

TCRdb processed the 5' RACE reads anew with MiXCR; each CDR3 protein has one entry. Of about 50,000 distinct CDR3 sequences listed, under 13% are singletons. Note on this clonotype: The antigen remains undetermined.

This sequence originates from a man between 65 and 85 years old with HTLV-1-associated myelopathy (HAM/TSP). Sequenced material: PBMCs.

The CDR3 loop reads CASTRLSGGQETQYF. CDR3 coding DNA: TGCGCCAGCACCCGGCTGAGCGGGGGCCAAGAGACCCAGTACTTC. V and J are TRBV5-1 and TRBJ2-5; 8 bases are a match to TRBD2. CDR1 and CDR2 (germline): SGHRS, YFSETQ. The length of the CDR3 is 15 residues. V lost 6 bases to trimming and J lost 1 base; unmatched junction nucleotides: 8.